The clone carrying this TCR beta chain was seen just once. Profiled with immunoSEQ multiplex PCR; TCRdb holds only in-frame clones, not every one. The data hold 200,000 to 300,000 clones, with about 84% observed a single time. The participants were between roughly 18 and 100 years old and came from under 25 US areas. Cohort 3 donors counted as recovered after two negative PCRs, clearance, or resolved symptoms. These data come from a study of blood T cell repertoires in COVID-19. The wider study: Italy, Spain and the United States were the sources of the convalescent and acute COVID-19 samples.

The CDR3 is made up of 16 amino acids. The germline V gene encodes CDR1 SGHRS and CDR2 YFSETQ. V lost 4 bases to trimming and J lost 0 bases; unmatched junction nucleotides: 8. This clonotype was sampled from a woman aged 45-65 years who had recovered from COVID-19. V gene TRBV5-1 combines with J gene TRBJ1-1; 8 nucleotides line up with TRBD1. Sequenced: PBMCs or T cells enriched from blood (not recorded which). The CDR3 here is CASSPSSGQVNTEAFF. DNA for the CDR3: TGCGCCAGCAGCCCATCCTCGGGACAGGTGAACACTGAAGCTTTCTTT.